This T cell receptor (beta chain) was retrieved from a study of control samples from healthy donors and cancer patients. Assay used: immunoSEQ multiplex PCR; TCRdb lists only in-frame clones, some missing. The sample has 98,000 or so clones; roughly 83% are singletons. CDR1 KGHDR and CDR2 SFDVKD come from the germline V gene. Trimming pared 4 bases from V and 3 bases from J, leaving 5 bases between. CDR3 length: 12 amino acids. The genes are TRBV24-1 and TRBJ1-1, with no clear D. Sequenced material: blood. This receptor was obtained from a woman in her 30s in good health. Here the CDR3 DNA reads TGTGCCACCAGTGAGTCCGACACTGAAGCTTTCTTT. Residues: CATSESDTEAFF.